This T cell receptor beta chain appears in the sequencing data of a study of technical replicates of blood from a few donors. Method: immunoSEQ multiplex PCR; TCRdb's copy keeps in-frame clones and lacks some. The repertoire holds 100,000 or so clones, approximately 95% seen once, with 0.21% in the top ten. The V end was cut by 0 bases, the J end by 0 bases, with 13 bases between. The CDR3 sequence is 16 residues long. The germline gives CDR1 SGDLS, CDR2 YYNGEE. The TCR comes from a human donor in good health. The sequencing input was T cells isolated from PBMCs. This chain connects TRBV9 to TRBJ2-7, with D maybe TRBD1 (6 bases). CDR3 region: CASSVGDRFSSYEQYF. Here the CDR3 DNA reads TGTGCCAGCAGCGTAGGAGACAGGTTCAGCTCCTACGAGCAGTACTTC.